This T cell receptor beta chain was recorded in a study of CD8 T cells in Susac syndrome. An input of 0.5 to 1 ug of RNA was subjected to reverse transcription using random hexamers. Amplification of TCR beta CDR3 was carried out by immunoSEQ multiplex PCR, which covered 54 Vbeta and 13 Jbeta segments. Via MiXCR, TCRdb re-called the immunoSEQ multiplex PCR reads, giving one row per CDR3 protein. The table includes around 170,000 distinct CDR3 sequences, around 92% detected once. High-throughput TCR beta sequencing covered peripheral CD8+ and CD4+ T cells. The germline V gene encodes CDR1 WSHSY and CDR2 SAAADI. The CDR3 has 14 residues. The V end was cut by 7 bases, the J end by 0 bases, with 13 bases between.

Sequencing was performed on CD4+ T cells from PBMCs. This sequence joins TRBV10-2 and TRBJ2-7; D possibly matches TRBD1 or TRBD2 (5 bases each). This clonotype originated in a human donor in good health. CDR3 in amino acids: CASKRGLSSYEQYF. The DNA of the CDR3 is TGCGCCAGCAAACGGGGCCTCAGCTCCTACGAGCAGTACTTC.